This T cell receptor (beta chain) was captured in a study of CD8 T cells in Susac syndrome. The CDR3 contains 11 residues. Germline V lookup: CDR1 MNHEY, CDR2 SMNVEV (reference sequence). Trimming stripped 8 bases from V and 7 bases from J, with 9 bases between. Roughly 0.45 to 1 ug RNA was reverse transcribed with random hexamers. TCRdb called the immunoSEQ multiplex PCR reads again in MiXCR, with one record for every CDR3 protein. Among 100,000 to 150,000 distinct CDR3 sequences listed, approximately 94% were seen once. General study points: In its TCR sequencing and HLA analysis, the study acknowledged that the number of individuals was relatively small.

Sequencing of TCR beta, carried out with a high-throughput approach, was applied to CD8+ and CD4+ T cells from the blood. In the multiple sclerosis control group, patients were treatment-naive and had stable or active relapsing-remitting disease. In the case of this clonotype: What it recognizes is unknown.

The chain employs TRBV27 and TRBJ2-1; no firm D call. What was sequenced was CD4+ T cells from PBMCs. The receptor's source is a human donor with multiple sclerosis. For the CDR3, the DNA is TGTGCCAGCTCGAAAGGAAATGAGCAGTTCTTC. Translated, it gives CASSKGNEQFF.